The clone carrying this T cell receptor beta chain was detected ten times or more. What it binds is unknown. The data originate from a study of T cells in Graves' hyperthyroidism and ophthalmopathy. Overall study results and limits: Blood held most thyroid clonotypes expanded above 0.001 frequency. Stable hyperthyroidism was separated from ophthalmopathy by a model based on 13 V-J features.

What was amplified from RNA transcripts were TCR beta CDR3 regions. TCR CDR3 underwent first-round RT-PCR with the HTBI primer set. TCRdb recomputed calls from the multiplex PCR reads with MiXCR, one row per CDR3 protein. The sample lists a few hundred thousand distinct CDR3 sequences; approximately 13% were seen once. The V gene lost 3 bases and the J gene lost 6 bases, with 19 bases spanning the gap. This CDR3 region has 16 residues. Germline V gene sequence: CDR1 SGHTA, CDR2 FQGNSA. Clinical symptoms, serum thyroxine and TRAb, thyroid ultrasound and orbital computed tomography were used for the diagnoses.

The sample was blood. This chain joins TRBV7-2 and TRBJ2-3; D gene unclear. The TCR was taken from a woman under 30 with Graves' hyperthyroidism. The CDR3, as DNA: TGTGCCAGCAGCTTTGCCTCTCCAACGTCGTGGGATACGCAGTATTTT. It translates to CASSFASPTSWDTQYF.